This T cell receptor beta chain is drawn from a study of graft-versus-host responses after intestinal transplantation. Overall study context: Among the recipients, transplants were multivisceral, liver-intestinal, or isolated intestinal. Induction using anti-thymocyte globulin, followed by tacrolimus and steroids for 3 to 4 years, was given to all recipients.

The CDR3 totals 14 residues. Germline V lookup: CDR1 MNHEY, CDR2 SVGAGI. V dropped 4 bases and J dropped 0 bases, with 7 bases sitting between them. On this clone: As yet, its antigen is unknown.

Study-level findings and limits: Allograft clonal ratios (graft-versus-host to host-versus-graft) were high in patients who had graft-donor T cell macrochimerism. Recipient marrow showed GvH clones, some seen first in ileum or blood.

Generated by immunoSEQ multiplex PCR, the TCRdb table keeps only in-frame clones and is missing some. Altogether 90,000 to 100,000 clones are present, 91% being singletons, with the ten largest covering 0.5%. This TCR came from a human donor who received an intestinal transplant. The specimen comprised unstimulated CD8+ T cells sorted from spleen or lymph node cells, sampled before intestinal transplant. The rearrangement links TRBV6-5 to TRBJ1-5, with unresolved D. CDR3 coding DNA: TGTGCCAGCAGTTCAACCTATAGCAATCAGCCCCAGCATTTT. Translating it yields CASSSTYSNQPQHF.